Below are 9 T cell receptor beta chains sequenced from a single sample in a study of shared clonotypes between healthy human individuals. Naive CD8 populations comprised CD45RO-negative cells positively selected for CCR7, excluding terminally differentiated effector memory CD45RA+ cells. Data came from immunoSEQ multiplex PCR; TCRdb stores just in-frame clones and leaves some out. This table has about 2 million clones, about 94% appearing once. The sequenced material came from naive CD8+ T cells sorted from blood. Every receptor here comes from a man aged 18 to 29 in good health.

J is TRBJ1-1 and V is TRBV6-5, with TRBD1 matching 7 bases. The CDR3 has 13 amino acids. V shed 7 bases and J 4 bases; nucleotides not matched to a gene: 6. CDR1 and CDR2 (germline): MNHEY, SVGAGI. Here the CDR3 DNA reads TGTGCCAGCACCATAAAGGGGGCCACTGAAGCTTTCTTT. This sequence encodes CASTIKGATEAFF.

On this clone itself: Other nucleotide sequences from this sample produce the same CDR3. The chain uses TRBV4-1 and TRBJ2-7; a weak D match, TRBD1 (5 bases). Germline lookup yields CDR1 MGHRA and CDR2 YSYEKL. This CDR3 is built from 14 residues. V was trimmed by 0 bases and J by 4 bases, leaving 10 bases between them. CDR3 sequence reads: CASSQDRGLYEQYF. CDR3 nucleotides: TGCGCCAGCAGCCAAGATAGGGGTCTTTACGAGCAGTACTTC.

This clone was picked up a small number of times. CDR3 nucleotides: TGTGCCAGCAGCTTCAGGGGGAGTGGAAACTATGGCTACACCTTC. As protein: CASSFRGSGNYGYTF. The genes are TRBV9 and TRBJ1-2, with 7 bases identical to TRBD1. Trimming cost V 4 bases and J 2 bases; bases outside gene matches: 8. Germline V gives CDR1 SGDLS, CDR2 YYNGEE. The CDR3 consists of 15 residues.

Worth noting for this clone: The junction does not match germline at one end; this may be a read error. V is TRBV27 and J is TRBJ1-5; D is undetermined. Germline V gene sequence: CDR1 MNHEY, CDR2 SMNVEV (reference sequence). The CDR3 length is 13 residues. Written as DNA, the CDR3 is TGTGCCTGCAGTTCGCTTGGCGATCAGCCCCAGCATTTT. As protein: CACSSLGDQPQHF.

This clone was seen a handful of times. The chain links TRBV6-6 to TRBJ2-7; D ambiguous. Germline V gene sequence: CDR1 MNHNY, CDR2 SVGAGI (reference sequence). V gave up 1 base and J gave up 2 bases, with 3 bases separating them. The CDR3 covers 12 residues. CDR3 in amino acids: CASSYWPYEQYF. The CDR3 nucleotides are TGTGCCAGCAGTTACTGGCCCTACGAGCAGTACTTC.

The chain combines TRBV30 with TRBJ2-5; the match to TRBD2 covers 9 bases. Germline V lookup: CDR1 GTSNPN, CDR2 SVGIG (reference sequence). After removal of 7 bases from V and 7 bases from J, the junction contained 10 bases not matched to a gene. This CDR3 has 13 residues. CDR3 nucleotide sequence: TGTGCCTCCGTAGCGGGGGACGGCGGGACCCAGTACTTC. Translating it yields CASVAGDGGTQYF. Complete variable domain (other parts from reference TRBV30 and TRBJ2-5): SQTIHQWPATLVQPVGSPLSLECTVEGTSNPNLYWYRQAAGRGLQLLFYSVGIGQISSEVPQNLSASRPQDRQFILSSKKLLLSDSGFYLCASVAGDGGTQYFGPGTRLLVL.

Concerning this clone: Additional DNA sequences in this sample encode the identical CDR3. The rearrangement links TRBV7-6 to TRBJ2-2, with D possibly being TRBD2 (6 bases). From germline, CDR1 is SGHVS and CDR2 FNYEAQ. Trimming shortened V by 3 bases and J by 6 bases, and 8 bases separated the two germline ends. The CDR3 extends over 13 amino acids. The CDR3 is CASSLGGSGELFF. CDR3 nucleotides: TGTGCCAGCAGCTTGGGGGGATCCGGGGAGCTGTTTTTT. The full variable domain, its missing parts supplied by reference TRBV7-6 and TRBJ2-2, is GAGVSQSPRYKVTKRGQDVALRCDPISGHVSLYWYRQALGQGPEFLTYFNYEAQQDKSGLPNDRFSAERPEGSISTLTIQRTEQRDSAMYRCASSLGGSGELFFGEGSRLTVL.

The DNA of the CDR3 is TGTGCCAGCATCGGACTAGCGGGAGGGATAGATACGCAGTATTTT. This encodes CASIGLAGGIDTQYF. V usage is TRBV11-2 and J usage is TRBJ2-3, with 15 positions matching TRBD2. V was pared by 7 bases and J by 5 bases, with 4 bases of the junction left unmatched. The CDR3 loop spans 15 amino acids. Germline V gene sequence: CDR1 SGHAT, CDR2 FQNNGV.

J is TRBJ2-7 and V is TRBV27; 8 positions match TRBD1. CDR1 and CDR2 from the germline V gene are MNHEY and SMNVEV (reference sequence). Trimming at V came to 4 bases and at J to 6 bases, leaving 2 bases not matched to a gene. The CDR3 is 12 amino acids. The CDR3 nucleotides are TGTGCCAGCAGTTCCCAGGGGGCCGAGCAGTACTTC. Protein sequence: CASSSQGAEQYF.